This entry is about one T cell receptor beta chain. As yet, its antigen is unknown. Assay used: immunoSEQ multiplex PCR; TCRdb lists only in-frame clones, some missing. Here the sample spans about 42,000 clones, over 80% being singletons. The source of the sample is a study of lymphopenia after photon versus proton radiotherapy. Study results and caveats: Authors raise, but do not show, better survival with proton therapy.

The source was peripheral blood, collected from a patient treated with proton-based radiotherapy. This TCR derives from a woman aged 70-85 years with pancreatic cancer.

The CDR3 bases are TGTGCCGGGCAACAGGACCAAGAGACCCAGTACTTC. Its protein product is CAGQQDQETQYF. This chain joins TRBV30 and TRBJ2-5, with D possibly TRBD1 on 5 matching bases. Trimming took 8 bases from V and 0 from J, leaving 10 bases between them. Germline V CDR1 and CDR2: GTSNPN, SVGIG (reference sequence). This CDR3 has 12 amino acids.